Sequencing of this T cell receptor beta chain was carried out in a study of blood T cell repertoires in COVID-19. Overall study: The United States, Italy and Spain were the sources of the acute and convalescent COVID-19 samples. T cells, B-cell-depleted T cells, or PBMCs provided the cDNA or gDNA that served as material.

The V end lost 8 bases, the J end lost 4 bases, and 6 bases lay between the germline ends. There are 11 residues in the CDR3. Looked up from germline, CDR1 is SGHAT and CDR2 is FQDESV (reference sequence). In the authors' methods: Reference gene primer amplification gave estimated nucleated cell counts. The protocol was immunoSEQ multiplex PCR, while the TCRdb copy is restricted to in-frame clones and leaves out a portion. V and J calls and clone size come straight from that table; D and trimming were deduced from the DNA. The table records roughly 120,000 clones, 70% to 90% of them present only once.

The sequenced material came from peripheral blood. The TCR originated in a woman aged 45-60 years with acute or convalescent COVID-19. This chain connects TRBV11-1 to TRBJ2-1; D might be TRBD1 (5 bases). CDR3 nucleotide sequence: TGTGCCAGCGCAGGGTACAATGAGCAGTTCTTC. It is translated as CASAGYNEQFF.